The 32 T cell receptor beta chains reported below all come from one sample, sequenced in a study of cytomegalovirus exposure and HLA in healthy donors. With 60 Vbeta and 13 Jbeta primers, the PCR was carried out. Data came from immunoSEQ multiplex PCR; TCRdb stores just in-frame clones and leaves some out. The sample records under 200,000 clones, approximately 76% being singletons. Sequencing used PBMCs. The source is a woman aged 18-29 years in good health and CMV-seropositive.

V gene TRBV6-6 combines with J gene TRBJ2-5; D is undetermined. CDR1 is MNHNY and CDR2 is SVGAGI in the germline V gene (reference sequence). With 6 bases removed from V and 0 bases from J, the gap between germline ends came to 5 bases. The CDR3 length is 12 residues. The CDR3 nucleotides are TGTGCCAGCAGCCGGGACCAAGAGACCCAGTACTTC. Translated, it gives CASSRDQETQYF.

The chain combines TRBV4-2 with TRBJ2-5; 7 nucleotides line up with TRBD2. V lost 1 base and J lost 1; bases outside the gene matches: 9. This CDR3 comprises 17 residues. Germline assignment: CDR1 LGHNA and CDR2 YNFKEQ. This CDR3 reads CASSQAEGPGGQETQYF. The CDR3 region has the DNA TGTGCCAGCAGCCAAGCCGAAGGGCCGGGGGGCCAAGAGACCCAGTACTTC.

The chain couples TRBV27 to TRBJ2-1, with 7 bases that match TRBD1. This CDR3 has 12 amino acids. With V trimmed by 8 bases and J by 7 bases, 5 bases remained unmatched. Germline lookup yields CDR1 MNHEY and CDR2 SMNVEV (reference sequence). In DNA, the CDR3 is TGTGCCAGCGGGGACAGAAGGAATGAGCAGTTCTTC. Translating it yields CASGDRRNEQFF.

The chain recombines TRBV14 with TRBJ2-3, with a weak D call TRBD2 (5 bases). The CDR3 runs to 15 residues. CDR1 is SGHDN, CDR2 FVKESK, per germline. The V gene lost 1 base and the J gene lost 0 bases, with 8 bases spanning the gap. CDR3 nucleotide sequence: TGTGCCAGCAGCCAAGGTCCGGGGAGCACAGATACGCAGTATTTT. It translates to CASSQGPGSTDTQYF.

This clone showed up just a few times. CDR3: CASSPQGSYNEQFF. CDR3 DNA sequence: TGTGCCAGCAGTCCCCAGGGCTCCTACAATGAGCAGTTCTTC. This sequence joins TRBV5-4 and TRBJ2-1; the D gene is possibly TRBD1 (5 bases). Per germline, CDR1 SGHNT and CDR2 YYREEE (reference sequence). Trimming removed 5 bases from V and 0 bases from J, with 9 bases in between. The CDR3 has 14 residues.

CDR3 in amino acids: CASRSRSRPHQPQHF. The CDR3 DNA reads TGTGCAAGTCGCTCCCGATCCAGGCCCCATCAGCCCCAGCATTTT. The chain has TRBV12-2 and TRBJ1-5; TRBD1, as called in the table, went unchecked against the DNA. TRBV12-2 is deemed a pseudogene. The CDR3 runs to 15 residues.

The rearrangement links TRBV28 to TRBJ2-5, with D perhaps matching TRBD1 (5 bases). Germline loops: CDR1 MDHEN, CDR2 SYDVKM. This CDR3 has 12 residues. The V end lost 4 bases, the J end lost 5 bases, and 8 bases lay between the germline ends. The CDR3: CASSSGMETQYF. The CDR3 bases are TGTGCCAGCAGTTCAGGGATGGAGACCCAGTACTTC.

The CDR3 DNA follows: TGTGCCAGCAGTGAATTTTTTAACGAGGGTGGGGATGGCTACACCTTC. Translated: CASSEFFNEGGDGYTF. The chain couples TRBV25-1 to TRBJ1-2; D gene ambiguous. CDR3 length: 16 amino acids. V was cut by 1 base and J by 6 bases, with 18 bases left in between. From germline, CDR1 is MGHDK and CDR2 SYGVNS.

The chain recombines TRBV30 with TRBJ1-6; 8 positions match TRBD1. This CDR3 comprises 15 residues. Germline V gives CDR1 GTSNPN, CDR2 SVGIG (reference sequence). The trim removed 4 bases at V and 8 bases at J, leaving 10 bases unmatched. This chain's CDR3 is CAWNPNTQGDSPLHF. In DNA, the CDR3 is TGTGCCTGGAACCCAAATACACAGGGGGATTCACCCCTCCACTTT.

The gene calls are TRBV7-8 and TRBJ2-4; D remains unclear. CDR1 and CDR2 from the germline V gene are SGHVS and FQNEAQ. V was shortened by 2 bases and J by 1 base, with 12 bases between the two germline ends. The CDR3 length is 16 residues. DNA for the CDR3: TGTGCCAGCAGCTTACGGTATCACGGGGCCAAAAACATTCAGTACTTC. Residues: CASSLRYHGAKNIQYF.

The V call is TRBV4-3, the J call TRBJ1-1; no definite D call. Trimming removed 1 base at V and 1 base at J, with 4 bases between. The CDR3 consists of 13 residues. Looked up from germline, CDR1 is LGHNA and CDR2 is YSLEER. CDR3: CASSQVANTEAFF. CDR3 nucleotides: TGCGCCAGCAGCCAAGTGGCGAACACTGAAGCTTTCTTT.

The chain employs TRBV15 and TRBJ2-2; 7 positions match TRBD1. The CDR3 spans 16 residues. Germline-derived CDR1 and CDR2 are LNHNV and YYDKDF (reference sequence). V gave up 3 bases and J gave up 0 bases; unmatched junction bases: 4. This chain's CDR3 is CATSSGGQSNTGELFF. The CDR3, as DNA: TGTGCCACCAGCAGTGGGGGACAGTCGAACACCGGGGAGCTGTTTTTT.

The J gene is TRBJ1-6, the V gene TRBV11-2; D is unclear. In germline, CDR1 is SGHAT, CDR2 FQNNGV. The CDR3 has 16 amino acids. The ends were cut back, 1 base at V and 7 bases at J, with 14 bases in the middle. The CDR3 region is CASSLGPAGRNSPLHF. Written as DNA, the CDR3 is TGTGCCAGCAGCTTAGGCCCCGCCGGGAGAAATTCACCCCTCCACTTT. The full variable domain, rest sourced from reference TRBV11-2 and TRBJ1-6, is EAGVAQSPRYKIIEKRQSVAFWCNPISGHATLYWYQQILGQGPKLLIQFQNNGVVDDSQLPKDRFSAERLKGVDSTLKIQPAKLEDSAVYLCASSLGPAGRNSPLHFGNGTRLTVT.

The chain is built from TRBV7-3 and TRBJ2-2; D might be TRBD2 (6 bases). The germline V gene has CDR1 SGHTA and CDR2 FQGTGA. Deletions cut 5 bases from V and 5 bases from J, with 15 bases between. This CDR3 spans 15 amino acids. The chain's CDR3 is CASSRRPGGTGELFF. In DNA form, the CDR3 reads TGTGCCAGCAGCCGCCGCCCCGGGGGAACCGGGGAGCTGTTTTTT.

The chain recombines TRBV10-3 with TRBJ2-3; tentatively, D is TRBD2 (7 bases). V lost 2 bases to trimming and J lost 4 bases, with 13 bases between them. This CDR3 is 15 amino acids long. Germline lookup yields CDR1 ENHRY and CDR2 SYGVKD. The CDR3 sequence: CAISERGGGADTQYF. DNA for the CDR3: TGTGCCATCAGTGAGCGTGGAGGGGGGGCAGATACGCAGTATTTT.

The V call is TRBV5-1, the J call TRBJ2-1; maybe TRBD2 (5 bases). The germline CDR1 and CDR2 sequences are SGHRS and YFSETQ. This CDR3 has 12 amino acids. Trimming cost V 0 bases and J 10 bases, with 8 bases left between them. The CDR3 protein is CASSLVAGEQFF. The CDR3 DNA sequence: TGCGCCAGCAGCTTGGTGGCGGGCGAGCAGTTCTTC. Supplemented by reference TRBV5-1 and TRBJ2-1, the full variable domain reads KAGVTQTPRYLIKTRGQQVTLSCSPISGHRSVSWYQQTPGQGLQFLFEYFSETQRNKGNFPGRFSGRQFSNSRSEMNVSTLELGDSALYLCASSLVAGEQFFGPGTRLTVL.

The chain carries TRBV7-2 and TRBJ2-5, with D possibly being TRBD2 (6 bases). Between the trimmed V and J ends, which lost 2 bases and 5 bases, there was a span of 12 bases. The CDR3 length is 14 residues. Per germline, CDR1 SGHTA and CDR2 FQGNSA. The CDR3 bases are TGTGCCAGCAGCTTATCAGCGGGTCAGGAGACCCAGTACTTC. Translation gives CASSLSAGQETQYF.

V is TRBV10-3 and J is TRBJ1-3; 7 positions match TRBD1. Losses at the gene ends were 6 bases for V and 0 bases for J; bases not matched to a gene: 5. The CDR3 totals 15 residues. The V gene's germline CDR1 is ENHRY and CDR2 SYGVKD. As DNA, the CDR3 is TGTGCCATCAGGACAGGGCCTCTCTCTGGAAACACCATATATTTT. Translated: CAIRTGPLSGNTIYF.

The chain employs TRBV5-8 and TRBJ1-1, with TRBD1 matching over 11 bases. The CDR3 covers 19 residues. Looked up from germline, CDR1 is SGHTS and CDR2 is YDEGEE. The V and J ends lost 2 bases and 3 bases, in that order; junction bases with no gene match: 15. This CDR3 reads CASSFGGTGGRGWDTEAFF. In DNA, the CDR3 is TGTGCCAGCAGCTTTGGAGGGACAGGGGGTAGAGGATGGGACACTGAAGCTTTCTTT.

This chain connects TRBV9 to TRBJ2-6; 7 bases line up with TRBD1. This CDR3 contains 16 residues. V shed 2 bases and J 0 bases; nucleotides not matched to a gene: 2. Germline V lookup: CDR1 SGDLS, CDR2 YYNGEE. The DNA of the CDR3 is TGTGCCAGCAGCGTTAACAGGGGCTCTGGGGCCAACGTCCTGACTTTC. It specifies CASSVNRGSGANVLTF.

This clone occurred a few times. The rearrangement joins TRBV5-4 to TRBJ1-6; D is possibly TRBD1 (5 bases). The CDR3 extends over 14 amino acids. Trimming pared 1 base from V and 9 bases from J, leaving 11 bases between. From germline, CDR1 is SGHNT and CDR2 YYREEE (reference sequence). The CDR3 here is CASSLIQGSSPLHF. DNA for the CDR3: TGTGCCAGCAGCTTGATTCAGGGAAGTTCACCCCTCCACTTT.

V usage is TRBV12-5 and J usage is TRBJ1-6; a weak D match, TRBD1 (6 bases). CDR3 length: 17 amino acids. The V gene lost 6 bases and the J gene lost 10 bases, with 25 bases spanning the gap. The germline V gene has CDR1 LGHNT and CDR2 FRNRAP. CDR3 amino acids: CASGPDRDIRFGSPLHF. CDR3 sequence (DNA): TGTGCTAGTGGACCCGACCGGGACATAAGGTTTGGATCACCCCTCCACTTT.

The chain employs TRBV5-4 and TRBJ2-7, with TRBD2 matching 16 bases. Germline V gene lookup returns CDR1 SGHNT and CDR2 YYREEE (reference sequence). J lost 4 bases, V lost 4 bases, and 5 bases had no gene match. CDR3 length equals 16 residues. CDR3 bases: TGTGCCAGCAGCGGGTCGGGACTAGCGGGGGGGTACGAGCAGTACTTC. Its protein product is CASSGSGLAGGYEQYF.

The chain employs TRBV7-6 and TRBJ1-2; maybe TRBD1 (5 bases). V lost 5 bases and J lost 5, with 21 bases in between. Germline V gene lookup returns CDR1 SGHVS and CDR2 FNYEAQ. This CDR3 is built from 16 residues. This chain's CDR3 is CASSPGEERPTYGYTF. The CDR3 DNA reads TGTGCCAGCAGCCCGGGGGAGGAAAGGCCTACTTATGGCTACACCTTC. Looking up the rest from reference TRBV7-6 and TRBJ1-2 gives the full variable domain: GAGVSQSPRYKVTKRGQDVALRCDPISGHVSLYWYRQALGQGPEFLTYFNYEAQQDKSGLPNDRFSAERPEGSISTLTIQRTEQRDSAMYRCASSPGEERPTYGYTFGSGTRLTVV.

This chain joins TRBV6-5 and TRBJ2-7, with D possibly TRBD2 on 5 matching bases. V lost 2 bases, J lost 5 bases, and 13 bases lay in between. CDR3 size: 14 residues. The germline gives CDR1 MNHEY, CDR2 SVGAGI. The CDR3 DNA reads TGTGCCAGCAGTTACGGCCTCGGGAACGACGAGCAGTACTTC. Amino acids: CASSYGLGNDEQYF.

V and J are TRBV5-6 and TRBJ1-5; tentatively, D is TRBD1 (6 bases). Trimming took off 1 base at V and 2 bases at J, with 10 bases between the two ends. This CDR3 has 15 residues. Germline V gene sequence: CDR1 SGHDT, CDR2 YYEEEE. CDR3 bases: TGTGCCAGCAGCTTGACACAGGGAGGCAATCAGCCCCAGCATTTT. Protein product: CASSLTQGGNQPQHF.

In this sample, this clone turned up once. The chain couples TRBV11-3 to TRBJ2-6; D not certain. V lost 4 bases and J lost 0, with 4 bases in between. The CDR3 covers 14 residues. The V gene's germline CDR1 is SGHNT and CDR2 YENEEA. The CDR3 loop reads CASSSSSGANVLTF. The CDR3 nucleotides read TGTGCCAGCAGCTCTAGCTCTGGGGCCAACGTCCTGACTTTC.

V usage is TRBV5-8 and J usage is TRBJ2-2, with TRBD2 identical over 7 bases. From germline, CDR1 is SGHTS and CDR2 YDEGEE. Losses at the gene ends were 2 bases for V and 9 bases for J; bases not matched to a gene: 10. The CDR3 has 15 amino acids. CDR3 region: CASSFVGGTSRELFF. The CDR3 region has the DNA TGTGCCAGCAGCTTCGTCGGGGGGACCTCCCGGGAGCTGTTTTTT.

The CDR3 DNA reads as TGTGCCAGCACCATCCGGGACACCTTTAACACTGAAGCTTTCTTT. Its protein is CASTIRDTFNTEAFF. The chain couples TRBV5-5 to TRBJ1-1; a possible D gene is TRBD1 (6 bases). The V gene lost 6 bases and the J gene lost 2 bases, with 17 bases spanning the gap. The germline gives CDR1 SGHKS, CDR2 YYEKEE (reference sequence). The CDR3 runs to 15 residues.

This chain uses TRBV2 with TRBJ2-5; 7 positions agree with TRBD2. The germline V gene encodes CDR1 SNHLY and CDR2 FYNNEI. V lost 4 bases to trimming and J lost 3 bases; unmatched junction nucleotides: 14. CDR3 length: 17 residues. DNA of the CDR3: TGTGCCAGCAGTGGCCCCTTTCCGACCAGCGGGGAAGAGACCCAGTACTTC. Translated: CASSGPFPTSGEETQYF.

The CDR3 is CASRLGLYGYTF. The CDR3 DNA reads as TGTGCCAGCAGATTGGGACTCTATGGCTACACCTTC. The V and J genes are TRBV6-5 and TRBJ1-2; possibly TRBD1 for D (5 bases). Germline V gene data show CDR1 as MNHEY and CDR2 as SVGAGI. There are 12 residues in the CDR3. Between the trimmed V and J ends, which lost 6 bases and 4 bases, there was a span of 9 bases.

This chain joins TRBV14 and TRBJ2-1; 7 nucleotides align to TRBD1. Trimming took 2 bases from V and 3 from J; bases not matched to a gene: 7. Germline CDR1 is SGHDN and CDR2 is FVKESK. CDR3 length equals 16 residues. The CDR3: CASSQSAGGFYNEQFF. In DNA form, the CDR3 reads TGTGCCAGCAGCCAATCCGCAGGGGGATTCTACAATGAGCAGTTCTTC.